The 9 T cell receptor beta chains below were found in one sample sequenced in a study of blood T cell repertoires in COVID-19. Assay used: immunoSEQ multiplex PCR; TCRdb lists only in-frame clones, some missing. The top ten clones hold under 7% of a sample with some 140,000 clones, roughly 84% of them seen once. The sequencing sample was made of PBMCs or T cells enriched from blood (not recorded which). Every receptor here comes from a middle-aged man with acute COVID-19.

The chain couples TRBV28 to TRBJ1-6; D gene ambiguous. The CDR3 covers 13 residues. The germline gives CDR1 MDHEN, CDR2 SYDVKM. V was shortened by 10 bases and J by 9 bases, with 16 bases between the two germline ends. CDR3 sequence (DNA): TGTGCCACTAGCCGGGCCCGTGGTTCACCCCTCCACTTT. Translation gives CATSRARGSPLHF. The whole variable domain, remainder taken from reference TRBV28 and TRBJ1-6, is DVKVTQSSRYLVKRTGEKVFLECVQDMDHENMFWYRQDPGLGLRLIYFSYDVKMKEKGDIPEGYSVSREKKERFSLILESASTNQTSMYLCATSRARGSPLHFGNGTRLTVT.

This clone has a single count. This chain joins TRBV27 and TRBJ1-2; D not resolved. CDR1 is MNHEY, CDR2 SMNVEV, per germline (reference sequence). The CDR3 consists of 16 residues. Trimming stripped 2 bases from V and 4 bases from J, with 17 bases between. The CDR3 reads CASSLDKRGDLYGYTF. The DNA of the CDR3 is TGTGCCAGCAGTTTAGATAAGAGAGGAGATCTCTATGGCTACACCTTC.

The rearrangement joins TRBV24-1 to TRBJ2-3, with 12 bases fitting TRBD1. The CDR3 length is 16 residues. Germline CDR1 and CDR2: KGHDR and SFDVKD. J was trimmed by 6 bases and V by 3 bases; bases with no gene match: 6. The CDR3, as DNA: TGTGCCACCAGTGATCCCGGGACAGGGGGCCGGGATACGCAGTATTTT. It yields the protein CATSDPGTGGRDTQYF.

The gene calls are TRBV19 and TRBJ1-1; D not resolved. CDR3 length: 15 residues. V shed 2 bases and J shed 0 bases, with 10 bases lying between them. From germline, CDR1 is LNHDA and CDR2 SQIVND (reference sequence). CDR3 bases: TGTGCCAGTAGTATACGGAGCTTCATGAACACTGAAGCTTTCTTT. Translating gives CASSIRSFMNTEAFF.

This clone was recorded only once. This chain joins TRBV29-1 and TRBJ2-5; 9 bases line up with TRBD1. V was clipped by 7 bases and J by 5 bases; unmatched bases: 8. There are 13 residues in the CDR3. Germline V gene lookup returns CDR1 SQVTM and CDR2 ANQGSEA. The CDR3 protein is CSAQQGAGETQYF. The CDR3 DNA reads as TGCAGCGCCCAACAGGGGGCTGGGGAGACCCAGTACTTC.

CDR3 nucleotide sequence: TGTGCCAGCAGCTTAGGGAGGGGAGTGGAGACCCAGTACTTC. It specifies CASSLGRGVETQYF. V and J are TRBV11-3 and TRBJ2-5, with a weak D call TRBD2 (6 bases). Germline-derived CDR1 and CDR2 are SGHNT and YENEEA. V dropped 1 base and J dropped 5 bases, with 11 bases sitting between them. The CDR3 consists of 14 residues.

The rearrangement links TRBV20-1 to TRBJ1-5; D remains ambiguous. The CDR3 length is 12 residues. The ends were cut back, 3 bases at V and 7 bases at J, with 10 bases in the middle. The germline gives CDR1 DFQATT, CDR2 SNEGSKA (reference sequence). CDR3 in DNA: TGCAGTGCTAGTCGGGGATCCCAGCCCCAGCATTTT. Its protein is CSASRGSQPQHF.

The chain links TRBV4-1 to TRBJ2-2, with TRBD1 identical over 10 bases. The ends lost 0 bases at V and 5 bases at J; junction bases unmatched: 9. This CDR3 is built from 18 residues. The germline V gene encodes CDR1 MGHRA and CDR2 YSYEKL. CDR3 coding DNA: TGCGCCAGCAGCCAAGATCTATCCCGGACAGGGGGAACCGGGGAGCTGTTTTTT. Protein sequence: CASSQDLSRTGGTGELFF.

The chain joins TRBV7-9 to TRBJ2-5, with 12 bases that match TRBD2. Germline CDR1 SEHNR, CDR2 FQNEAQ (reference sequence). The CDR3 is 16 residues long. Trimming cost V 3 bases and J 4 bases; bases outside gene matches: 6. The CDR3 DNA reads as TGTGCCAGCAGCTTGGACTCGGGACTAGCGGGAGAGACCCAGTACTTC. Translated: CASSLDSGLAGETQYF.